Following are 25 T cell receptor beta chains from one sample sequenced in a study of tumor-infiltrating lymphocytes in primary liver carcinoma. Blood RNA came from unsorted whole blood; germline DNA was also extracted. Starting material of roughly 550 ng total RNA yielded TCR beta cDNA via a constant-region primer. ARM-PCR, slightly modified, supplied the TCR beta libraries through three nested multiplex PCR rounds. It was with TRBV1-TRBV30 forward primers and a C-beta reverse primer that the first two PCR rounds were run, at around 9 cycles each. Each CDR3 protein is one row after TCRdb ran MiXCR on the multiplex PCR reads. This table holds about 300,000 distinct CDR3 sequences, about 60% found once. Source material: peripheral blood. All receptors derive from a middle-aged man with primary liver carcinoma and hepatitis B virus infection.

This clonotype was observed at least ten times. V usage is TRBV29-1 and J usage is TRBJ1-6, with TRBD1 as a possible D gene (5 bases). V was cut by 4 bases and J by 6 bases, with 10 bases left in between. CDR3 size: 13 residues. In germline, CDR1 is SQVTM, CDR2 ANQGSEA. The CDR3 loop is CSVGIGANSPLHF. The CDR3 nucleotides are TGCAGCGTTGGTATAGGGGCTAATTCACCCCTCCACTTT. Full variable domain (outside the CDR3, taken from reference TRBV29-1 and TRBJ1-6): SAVISQKPSRDICQRGTSLTIQCQVDSQVTMMFWYRQQPGQSLTLIATANQGSEATYESGFVIDKFPISRPNLTFSTLTVSNMSPEDSSIYLCSVGIGANSPLHFGNGTRLTVT.

This chain connects TRBV19 to TRBJ2-7, with D perhaps TRBD1 (5 bases). Looked up from germline, CDR1 is LNHDA and CDR2 is SQIVND (reference sequence). This CDR3 spans 13 amino acids. Trimming took off 6 bases at V and 0 bases at J, with 9 bases between the two ends. CDR3 loop: CASSREDSYEQYF. In nucleotides, the CDR3 is TGTGCCAGTAGCAGGGAAGACTCCTACGAGCAGTACTTC.

Only a few counts were recorded for this clonotype. The V and J genes are TRBV10-2 and TRBJ1-1; D might be TRBD1 (6 bases). The CDR3 loop spans 16 amino acids. V was cut by 2 bases and J by 1 base, with 14 bases left in between. Germline CDR1 is WSHSY and CDR2 is SAAADI. CDR3 loop: CASSEPRGQGNTEAFF. CDR3 coding DNA: TGCGCCAGCAGTGAGCCCCGGGGGCAAGGGAACACTGAAGCTTTCTTT.

A single count supports this clonotype. This may be a read error, as it is one base from a much larger clone. The genes are TRBV7-9 and TRBJ1-1; tentatively, D is TRBD1 (6 bases). The V gene lost 1 base and the J gene lost 6 bases, with 15 bases spanning the gap. CDR3 length equals 15 residues. Germline lookup yields CDR1 SEHNR and CDR2 FQNEAQ (reference sequence). The CDR3 here is CASSLGDLGGAEAFF. CDR3 DNA: TGTGCCAGCAGCTTAGGGGACCTCGGGGGCGCTGAAGCTTTCTTT.

This clonotype came up many times. This chain connects TRBV10-3 to TRBJ1-2; D is ambiguous. The CDR3 has 12 amino acids. Germline loops: CDR1 ENHRY, CDR2 SYGVKD. V was cut by 5 bases and J by 6 bases, with 10 bases left in between. CDR3 amino acids: CAISKTADGYTF. CDR3 coding DNA: TGTGCCATCAGTAAGACGGCAGATGGCTACACCTTC.

This clonotype turned up a few times. The genes are TRBV10-2 and TRBJ2-7; TRBD1 aligns across 8 bases. Trimming removed 3 bases from V and 5 bases from J; junction bases left unmatched: 6. CDR1 and CDR2 from the germline V gene are WSHSY and SAAADI. The CDR3 sequence is 14 residues long. The CDR3 bases are TGCGCCAGCAGTGACAGGGGGCGCTTCCACGAGCAGTACTTC. Protein sequence: CASSDRGRFHEQYF.

This sequence joins TRBV30 and TRBJ1-6; D gene uncertain. Deletions cut 1 base from V and 14 bases from J, with 21 bases between. Germline-derived CDR1 and CDR2 are GTSNPN and SVGIG (reference sequence). The CDR3 runs to 15 residues. The CDR3 bases are TGTGCCTGGAGTGACCACGGAATTACAATTCAGGCCCTCCACTTT. Encoded protein: CAWSDHGITIQALHF.

The chain recombines TRBV4-2 with TRBJ2-7, with D tentatively TRBD2 (5 bases). Trimming cost V 4 bases and J 6 bases, with 10 bases left between them. The CDR3 is made up of 12 amino acids. CDR1 is LGHNA, CDR2 YNFKEQ, per germline. CDR3 sequence reads: CASSLASPEQYF. The CDR3 DNA sequence: TGTGCCAGCAGCCTCGCTAGCCCCGAGCAGTACTTC.

Regarding this clonotype: A much larger clone sits a single nucleotide away, making a read error possible. The V call is TRBV29-1, the J call TRBJ1-3; tentative D call: TRBD1 (6 bases). Trimming pared 7 bases from V and 4 bases from J, leaving 23 bases between. CDR3 length: 16 amino acids. Per germline, CDR1 SQVTM and CDR2 ANQGSEA. CDR3 sequence reads: CSDVIGTTGRGNTIYF. As DNA, the CDR3 is TGCAGCGATGTCATTGGGACCACAGGGCGAGGAAACACCATATATTTT.

With regard to this clonotype: Relative to the germline gene, one junction end is altered; a read error may explain this. This sequence joins TRBV4-1 and TRBJ1-5; D is perhaps TRBD1 (6 bases). Germline V gene data show CDR1 as MGHRA and CDR2 as YSYEKL. The CDR3 loop spans 16 amino acids. The CDR3 DNA sequence: TGCGCCAGCGGCCAAGACGGAACAGGGAGGGGTCAGCCCCAGCATTTT. It encodes CASGQDGTGRGQPQHF.

There are many counts of this clonotype. The chain combines TRBV29-1 with TRBJ2-4, with D perhaps given as TRBD1 or TRBD2 (7 bases each). The germline CDR1 and CDR2 sequences are SQVTM and ANQGSEA. V lost 0 bases and J lost 7, with 13 bases in between. The CDR3 is made up of 14 amino acids. CDR3 loop: CSVEDWQGGNIQYF. DNA of the CDR3: TGCAGCGTTGAAGATTGGCAGGGGGGGAACATTCAGTACTTC.

Note on this clonotype: This could be a read error, since a much larger clone is one nucleotide away. The gene calls are TRBV28 and TRBJ1-6; D is possibly TRBD1 (5 bases). Germline V gene data show CDR1 as MDHEN and CDR2 as SYDVKM. This CDR3 spans 14 amino acids. Between the trimmed V and J ends, which lost 7 bases and 10 bases, there was a span of 17 bases. As DNA, the CDR3 is TGTGCCAGCATTTCCCCCCAGGGCCGATCACCCCTCCACTTT. It specifies CASISPQGRSPLHF.

The chain uses TRBV6-5 and TRBJ2-5, with TRBD2 matching over 9 bases. Germline CDR1 and CDR2: MNHEY and SVGAGI. The CDR3 consists of 13 residues. The V gene end was trimmed by 6 bases and the J gene end by 4 bases; junction bases not matched to a gene: 3. In DNA, the CDR3 is TGTGCCAGCAGACCGACTAGCGGAGAGACCCAGTACTTC. This translates into CASRPTSGETQYF.

The rearrangement uses TRBV11-2 and TRBJ2-1; tentatively, D is TRBD2 (7 bases). Germline V gene sequence: CDR1 SGHAT, CDR2 FQNNGV. Trimming removed 5 bases from V and 7 bases from J, with 21 bases in between. CDR3 length equals 16 residues. The CDR3 bases are TGTGCCAGCAGCCTGACCCGGGGGGCAGGAGAGAATGAGCAGTTCTTC. Encoded protein: CASSLTRGAGENEQFF.

The chain carries TRBV11-3 and TRBJ2-7, with a tentative D call TRBD2 (5 bases). The CDR3 contains 14 residues. Per germline, CDR1 SGHNT and CDR2 YENEEA. This chain's CDR3 is CDISPARGSYEQYF. Written as DNA, the CDR3 is TGTGACATCAGCCCAGCACGGGGATCTTACGAGCAGTACTTC.

For this clonotype: A read error may explain this, as a much larger clone is one base away. The V and J genes are TRBV12-3 or TRBV12-4 and TRBJ2-7, with no clear D. This CDR3 is 16 amino acids long. Trimming took off 1 base at V and 4 bases at J, with 17 bases between the two ends. Here the CDR3 DNA reads TGTGCCAGCAGTTTAGAGACTCTACCACTTGGGTACGAGCAGTACTTC. Its protein is CASSLETLPLGYEQYF.

The chain combines TRBV11-2 with TRBJ2-7, with D unclear. Germline V gives CDR1 SGHAT, CDR2 FQNNGV. The V and J ends lost 2 bases and 5 bases respectively, with 22 bases between them. This CDR3 region has 17 residues. The CDR3 DNA reads TGTGCCAGCAGCTTATCCTCGTTTCTGGTGTATACCCACGAGCAGTACTTC. Translating it yields CASSLSSFLVYTHEQYF. The full variable domain, its missing parts supplied by reference TRBV11-2 and TRBJ2-7, is EAGVAQSPRYKIIEKRQSVAFWCNPISGHATLYWYQQILGQGPKLLIQFQNNGVVDDSQLPKDRFSAERLKGVDSTLKIQPAKLEDSAVYLCASSLSSFLVYTHEQYFGPGTRLTVT.

Comments on this clonotype: Being one base from a much bigger clone, this may be a read error. This chain links TRBV6-6 with TRBJ1-5; D is undetermined. This CDR3 is 14 amino acids long. CDR1 and CDR2 from the germline V gene are MNHNY and SVGAGI (reference sequence). CDR3 nucleotides: TGTGCCTGCAGTTTTGGGAAAACGAATCAGCCCCAGCATTTT. This gives the protein CACSFGKTNQPQHF.

This CDR3 reads CASSFLRDGGYTF. The DNA for the CDR3 is TGTGCCAGCAGTTTTCTTCGTGATGGGGGCTACACCTTC. The gene calls are TRBV12-3 or TRBV12-4 and TRBJ1-2; D remains ambiguous. The CDR3 spans 13 residues. With 3 bases removed from V and 8 bases from J, the gap between germline ends came to 13 bases.

The CDR3 here is CSGRTAGCEQYF. For the CDR3, the DNA is TGCAGCGGGAGGACTGCGGGGTGTGAGCAGTACTTC. The gene calls are TRBV29-1 and TRBJ2-7, with a weak D call TRBD2 (6 bases). The CDR3 totals 12 residues. Trimming cost V 7 bases and J 7 bases, with 17 bases left between them. Per germline, CDR1 SQVTM and CDR2 ANQGSEA.

The gene calls are TRBV19 and TRBJ2-3; D might be TRBD2 (5 bases). The CDR3 runs to 12 residues. With 6 bases removed from V and 4 bases from J, the gap between germline ends came to 8 bases. CDR1 is LNHDA, CDR2 SQIVND, per germline (reference sequence). CDR3 residues: CASRLSADTQYF. The CDR3 DNA follows: TGTGCCAGTAGGCTTAGCGCAGATACGCAGTATTTT.

This sequence joins TRBV23-1 and TRBJ1-2; D is uncertain. TRBV23-1 is reported as an ORF; its role is uncertain. This CDR3 contains 14 residues. Deletions cut 4 bases from V and 3 bases from J, with 12 bases between. The CDR3 is CASSPGQTDYGYTF. The CDR3 DNA reads TGCGCCAGCAGTCCTGGGCAGACGGACTATGGCTACACCTTC.

About this clonotype: The junction and the germline gene differ at one end; a read error may be behind it. The chain is built from TRBV28 and TRBJ2-3; 9 bases align to TRBD2. Germline values: CDR1 MDHEN, CDR2 SYDVKM. This CDR3 has 16 amino acids. The DNA of the CDR3 is TGTGCCAGCAGGAGCCTTAGCGGGGGACCCTACCGGATGCAGTATTTC. Translating it yields CASRSLSGGPYRMQYF. Full variable domain (remainder filled in from reference TRBV28 and TRBJ2-3): DVKVTQSSRYLVKRTGEKVFLECVQDMDHENMFWYRQDPGLGLRLIYFSYDVKMKEKGDIPEGYSVSREKKERFSLILESASTNQTSMYLCASRSLSGGPYRMQYFGPGTRLTVL.

Worth noting for this clonotype: A read error may produce the germline difference seen at one junction end. The CDR3 region is CPSSQTFGSWETQYF. CDR3 bases: TGTCCCAGCAGCCAAACGTTCGGGTCTTGGGAGACCCAGTACTTC. The rearrangement joins TRBV4-3 to TRBJ2-5; D remains ambiguous. The CDR3 length is 15 residues. Germline V gene sequence: CDR1 LGHNA, CDR2 YSLEER.

This rearrangement joins TRBV28 to TRBJ1-5, with 8 bases that match TRBD1. The CDR3 consists of 18 residues. Per the germline V gene, CDR1 is MDHEN and CDR2 is SYDVKM. After removal of 4 bases from V and 0 bases from J, the junction contained 11 bases not matched to a gene. The CDR3 coding sequence is TGTGCCAGCAGTTCGGCAGGGGGCGCCTTTTATAGCAATCAGCCCCAGCATTTT. Its protein product is CASSSAGGAFYSNQPQHF.